The following is a T cell receptor beta chain sequence with its context. Its cognate antigen is unknown. These data come from a study of T cell responses to AZD1222 COVID-19 vaccine. Measured with immunoSEQ multiplex PCR; TCRdb has only the in-frame clones, and not every one. The repertoire holds approximately 120,000 clones, with approximately 90% as singletons. CDR1 is LNHDA, CDR2 SQIVND, per germline (reference sequence). The CDR3 covers 17 residues. V shed 0 bases and J 2 bases; nucleotides not matched to a gene: 5. Study-wide findings and caveats: Spike regions recognized by vaccine-associated CD4 TCRs spanned the protein, led by 160-218 and 743-854.

The specimen comprised peripheral blood, sampled on day 0 of AZD1222 vaccination. The chain has TRBV19 and TRBJ2-1, with TRBD2 identical over 9 bases. This TCR came from an adult in good health. CDR3 in amino acids: CASSIETSGGTYNEQFF. Written as DNA, the CDR3 is TGTGCCAGTAGTATAGAGACTAGCGGAGGGACCTACAATGAGCAGTTCTTC.